These T cell receptor beta chains were read from a single sample in a study of blood T cells in healthy people across ages. MiXCR, run by TCRdb on the 5' RACE reads, gives a single entry per CDR3 protein. The sample records under 800,000 distinct CDR3 sequences, around 20% being singletons. The sequencing sample was made of blood. The receptors stem from a man between 65 and 79 years old in good health. CDR3s include the opening cysteine and the closing phenylalanine or tryptophan. The D gene is left open where the match is weak. Part of the rows lack a size; the others show once, few, many or a class for expanded clones.

clone_size	j_call	v_call	d_call	cdr3_aa	cdr3_nt
.	TRBJ2-1	TRBV5-1	.	CASSGVQDSSYNEQFF	TGCGCCAGCAGCGGGGTTCAGGATAGCTCCTACAATGAGCAGTTCTTC
few	TRBJ1-2	TRBV11-2	.	CASTADPKGGYTF	TGTGCCAGCACCGCGGATCCGAAGGGAGGCTACACCTTC
.	TRBJ2-1	TRBV11-2	TRBD2	CASSLRVEAGKRGNEQFF	TGTGCCAGCAGCTTAAGGGTGGAAGCGGGAAAAAGGGGAAATGAGCAGTTCTTC
few	TRBJ2-1	TRBV15	TRBD2	CATRPGLDYNEQFF	TGTGCCACCCGGCCGGGACTAGATTACAATGAGCAGTTCTTC
.	TRBJ1-4	TRBV27	TRBD1	CASSPRDRDLNEKLFF	TGTGCCAGCAGTCCCCGGGACAGGGACCTGAATGAAAAACTGTTTTTT
.	TRBJ2-6	TRBV4-3	.	CASSERGGSGANVLTF	TGCGCCAGCAGCGAAAGGGGAGGCTCTGGGGCCAACGTCCTGACTTTC
few	TRBJ2-3	TRBV4-2	.	CASSQDWRTTDTQYF	TGTGCCAGCAGCCAAGATTGGAGGACCACAGATACGCAGTATTTT
few	TRBJ2-2	TRBV19	.	CASSGTTNTGELFF	TGTGCCAGTAGCGGAACTACGAACACCGGGGAGCTGTTTTTT
few	TRBJ2-5	TRBV3-1	TRBD1	CASSPLGTEETQYF	TGTGCCAGCAGCCCATTAGGGACAGAAGAGACCCAGTACTTC
.	TRBJ2-3	TRBV18	TRBD1	CASAPGQITDTQYF	TGTGCCAGCGCTCCGGGACAGATCACAGATACGCAGTATTTT
.	TRBJ2-7	TRBV20-1	.	CSARRSASSYEQYF	TGCAGTGCTAGGAGGTCAGCGAGCTCCTACGAGCAGTACTTC
.	TRBJ2-7	TRBV9	.	CASSVRTTGEQYF	TGTGCCAGCAGCGTCCGAACTACGGGGGAGCAGTACTTC
.	TRBJ2-5	TRBV12-3/TRBV12-4	TRBD2	CASSFASGRGTQYF	TGTGCCAGCAGTTTCGCTAGCGGCCGCGGGACCCAGTACTTC
few	TRBJ2-3	TRBV11-2	TRBD2	CASSYGLLAPTDTQYF	TGTGCCAGCAGCTACGGTTTACTAGCGCCCACAGATACGCAGTATTTT
few	TRBJ2-7	TRBV10-3	TRBD1	CAISEDRGALQQYF	TGTGCCATCAGTGAGGACAGGGGGGCCCTACAGCAGTACTTC
.	TRBJ2-7	TRBV27	.	CASSPGDWSYEQYF	TGTGCCAGCAGTCCCGGGGACTGGAGCTACGAGCAGTACTTC
few	TRBJ2-7	TRBV7-2	TRBD2	CASSLETSGFHLYEQYF	TGTGCCAGCAGCTTAGAGACTAGCGGGTTCCACTTGTACGAGCAGTACTTC
.	TRBJ2-5	TRBV12-3/TRBV12-4	.	CASSSYRETQYF	TGTGCCAGCAGTTCCTACAGGGAGACCCAGTACTTC
few	TRBJ1-4	TRBV20-1	TRBD1	CSARVSGGAEKLFF	TGCAGTGCTAGAGTGTCAGGGGGCGCTGAAAAACTGTTTTTT
.	TRBJ2-1	TRBV12-3/TRBV12-4	TRBD2	CASSLKGLAGYSYNEQFF	TGTGCCAGCAGTTTAAAGGGACTAGCGGGATACTCCTACAATGAGCAGTTCTTC
.	TRBJ2-2	TRBV6-1	.	CASSPEVVGRLNTGELFF	TGTGCCAGCAGCCCAGAGGTCGTGGGCAGGTTAAACACCGGGGAGCTGTTTTTT
.	TRBJ2-2	TRBV11-2	TRBD1	CASSLWQGAVPANTGELFF	TGTGCCAGCAGCTTATGGCAGGGGGCCGTTCCGGCAAACACCGGGGAGCTGTTTTTT
many	TRBJ2-6	TRBV9	.	CASSASSGANVLTF	TGTGCCAGCAGCGCTAGCTCTGGGGCCAACGTCCTGACTTTC
many	TRBJ2-7	TRBV27	.	CASSLSGTGLIYEQYF	TGTGCCAGCAGTTTATCCGGGACGGGTCTAATCTACGAGCAGTACTTC
many	TRBJ2-7	TRBV28	TRBD1	CASSPRPGQGSYEQYF	TGTGCCAGCAGTCCGCGACCCGGACAGGGTTCCTACGAGCAGTACTTC
few	TRBJ2-4	TRBV20-1	TRBD2	CSASSSGISKNIQYF	TGCAGTGCTAGTAGTAGCGGGATTTCCAAAAACATTCAGTACTTC
.	TRBJ2-1	TRBV5-1	TRBD2	CASSLARLAGVDEQFF	TGCGCCAGCAGCTTGGCCAGGCTAGCGGGAGTGGATGAGCAGTTCTTC
.	TRBJ1-2	TRBV15	.	CATSSGTPMGYGYTF	TGTGCCACCAGCAGTGGGACCCCTATGGGCTATGGCTACACCTTC
many	TRBJ2-3	TRBV5-1	.	CASSEGGGGTDTQYF	TGCGCCAGCAGCGAAGGGGGAGGAGGCACAGATACGCAGTATTTT
.	TRBJ2-3	TRBV4-1	TRBD2	CASSRSTSGSKPHTQYF	TGCGCCAGCAGCCGCTCCACTAGCGGGAGCAAACCGCATACGCAGTATTTT
few	TRBJ1-2	TRBV29-1	.	CSYSRLGAGGYTF	TGCAGCTACTCGCGGTTGGGGGCAGGTGGCTACACCTTC
.	TRBJ2-7	TRBV7-9	.	CASGTTGAKDEQYF	TGTGCCAGCGGAACGACAGGAGCCAAGGACGAGCAGTACTTC
.	TRBJ2-7	TRBV29-1	.	CSVEDRGSGYETVQYF	TGCAGCGTTGAAGATCGGGGCAGTGGATACGAAACGGTGCAGTACTTC
.	TRBJ1-5	TRBV5-1	TRBD1	CASSPTGGQKPQHF	TGCGCCAGCAGCCCTACAGGGGGCCAGAAGCCCCAGCATTTT
few	TRBJ2-1	TRBV28	TRBD2	CASSILAGANNEQFF	TGTGCCAGCAGTATACTAGCGGGAGCCAACAATGAGCAGTTCTTC
.	TRBJ2-7	TRBV6-1	TRBD2	CASSELTSGSAGSYEQYF	TGTGCCAGCAGTGAATTGACTAGCGGGAGTGCCGGCTCCTACGAGCAGTACTTC
.	TRBJ2-1	TRBV11-2	TRBD2	CASSLYSGSRSYNEQFF	TGTGCCAGCAGCTTATATAGCGGGAGTCGATCCTACAATGAGCAGTTCTTC
few	TRBJ2-1	TRBV29-1	TRBD2	CSVEDRGVESYNEQFF	TGCAGCGTTGAAGATCGGGGGGTCGAATCCTACAATGAGCAGTTCTTC
.	TRBJ1-1	TRBV28	.	CASSLDPRSDTEAFF	TGTGCCAGCAGCCTCGACCCCCGGTCGGACACTGAAGCTTTCTTT
few	TRBJ2-1	TRBV27	.	CASRQSGSYNEQFF	TGTGCCAGCAGGCAGTCGGGGTCCTACAATGAGCAGTTCTTC